The 21 T cell receptor beta chains below come from one sample, sequenced in a study of cytomegalovirus exposure and HLA in healthy donors. The PCR used 60 Vbeta and 13 Jbeta primers. Using immunoSEQ multiplex PCR, the repertoire was profiled, and TCRdb retains in-frame clones only, with some absent. The sample holds 110,000 to 150,000 clones, roughly four fifths seen once. The source material was PBMCs. These receptors were taken from a man in his late teens or twenties in good health and CMV-seropositive.

This clone appeared once. The genes are TRBV6-6 and TRBJ1-2; tentative D call: TRBD1 (5 bases). The V gene lost 2 bases and the J gene lost 0 bases, with 7 bases spanning the gap. CDR3 length equals 14 residues. Per germline, CDR1 MNHNY and CDR2 SVGAGI (reference sequence). CDR3 bases: TGTGCCAGCAGTTACACAGGAGCTAACTATGGCTACACCTTC. This codes for CASSYTGANYGYTF.

The chain links TRBV5-6 to TRBJ2-7, with 9 bases aligning to TRBD2. V lost 2 bases to trimming and J lost 7 bases; unmatched junction nucleotides: 10. Looked up from germline, CDR1 is SGHDT and CDR2 is YYEEEE. This CDR3 has 15 residues. The CDR3 is CASSFAREGQGEQYF. DNA for the CDR3: TGTGCCAGCAGCTTTGCGCGGGAGGGCCAGGGGGAGCAGTACTTC. Combining the CDR3 with reference TRBV5-6 and TRBJ2-7 gives the whole variable domain DAGVTQSPTHLIKTRGQQVTLRCSPKSGHDTVSWYQQALGQGPQFIFQYYEEEERQRGNFPDRFSGHQFPNYSSELNVNALLLGDSALYLCASSFAREGQGEQYFGPGTRLTVT.

The chain has TRBV5-6 and TRBJ2-7; D might be TRBD2 (7 bases). Per the germline V gene, CDR1 is SGHDT and CDR2 is YYEEEE. Deletions cut 1 base from V and 3 bases from J, with 17 bases between. The CDR3 sequence is 16 residues long. The CDR3 loop reads CASSLLGGQDLYEQYF. DNA of the CDR3: TGTGCCAGCAGCTTGTTGGGGGGGCAGGACCTCTACGAGCAGTACTTC.

This clone was seen once. The V gene is TRBV13, the J gene TRBJ2-3, with 8 nucleotides matching TRBD2. Trimming at V came to 4 bases and at J to 6 bases, leaving 18 bases not matched to a gene. The CDR3 runs 18 residues. The germline CDR1 and CDR2 sequences are PRHDT and FYEKMQ (reference sequence). CDR3 loop: CASSSPGALAGGWDTQYF. CDR3 DNA: TGTGCCAGCAGCTCACCAGGGGCCCTTGCGGGAGGCTGGGATACGCAGTATTTT.

V is TRBV6-5 and J is TRBJ2-5; 8 positions match TRBD1. This CDR3 has 14 amino acids. Germline CDR1 MNHEY, CDR2 SVGAGI. V shed 10 bases, J shed 5 bases, and the junction held 12 bases outside the gene matches. CDR3 sequence (DNA): TGTGCCACAAGGACAGGGATTATAGGGGAGACCCAGTACTTC. Its translation is CATRTGIIGETQYF.

This clone was observed a few times. The chain employs TRBV7-6 and TRBJ2-7; 9 bases agree with TRBD2. The CDR3 is 15 amino acids. Trimming took 5 bases from V and 5 from J; bases not matched to a gene: 10. Germline CDR1 and CDR2: SGHVS and FNYEAQ. The CDR3 coding sequence is TGTGCCAGCAGCGATAGCGGGAGTGCTAGGGACGAGCAGTACTTC. As protein: CASSDSGSARDEQYF.

This chain connects TRBV7-6 to TRBJ1-2; tentative D call: TRBD1 (6 bases). The V end lost 1 base, the J end lost 8 bases, and 11 bases lay between the germline ends. The CDR3 has 13 residues. The germline gives CDR1 SGHVS, CDR2 FNYEAQ. The CDR3: CASSLEQGEGYTF. DNA of the CDR3: TGTGCCAGCAGCTTAGAACAGGGAGAAGGCTACACCTTC.

This clone has a handful of counts. Here the CDR3 DNA reads TGTGCCAGCAGTTTGATTTCCGGGTACTACGAGCAGTACTTC. Residues: CASSLISGYYEQYF. V usage is TRBV28 and J usage is TRBJ2-7; D call uncertain. The CDR3 spans 14 residues. Looked up from germline, CDR1 is MDHEN and CDR2 is SYDVKM. Trimming removed 3 bases at V and 3 bases at J, with 12 bases between.

In its sample, this clone was seen a few times. The rearrangement uses TRBV9 and TRBJ1-2; D remains ambiguous. The CDR3 loop spans 14 amino acids. Germline CDR1 reads SGDLS; CDR2 reads YYNGEE. V was cut by 4 bases and J by 9 bases, with 19 bases left in between. CDR3 in amino acids: CASSPSLATASYTF. As DNA, the CDR3 is TGTGCCAGCAGCCCCTCCCTAGCCACTGCGAGCTACACCTTC.

The chain links TRBV2 to TRBJ1-1; no firm D call. This CDR3 region has 13 residues. The germline V gene encodes CDR1 SNHLY and CDR2 FYNNEI. V lost 6 bases and J 0 bases, leaving 8 bases between the germline ends. CDR3 residues: CASRGRMNTEAFF. The CDR3 DNA follows: TGTGCCAGCAGGGGGAGAATGAACACTGAAGCTTTCTTT.

This rearrangement joins TRBV11-3 to TRBJ1-1; 10 positions agree with TRBD1. Trimming at V came to 5 bases and at J to 11 bases, leaving 11 bases not matched to a gene. This CDR3 region has 14 residues. Germline V lookup: CDR1 SGHNT, CDR2 YENEEA. The CDR3 loop is CASSLSGTGAAAFF. In nucleotides, the CDR3 is TGTGCCAGCAGCCTTTCCGGGACAGGGGCCGCGGCTTTCTTT.

V and J are TRBV14 and TRBJ1-3; the match to TRBD1 covers 8 bases. This CDR3 has 19 residues. After removal of 0 bases from V and 1 base from J, the junction contained 11 bases not matched to a gene. Germline CDR1 and CDR2: SGHDN and FVKESK. CDR3 coding DNA: TGTGCCAGCAGCCAAGATCTTGGACAGGGCTTTCTTTCTGGAAACACCATATATTTT. It encodes CASSQDLGQGFLSGNTIYF.

V and J are TRBV28 and TRBJ2-1; the match to TRBD2 covers 7 bases. With 3 bases clipped from V and 0 bases from J, the junction kept 8 bases outside the gene matches. Germline CDR1 and CDR2: MDHEN and SYDVKM. CDR3 length: 17 amino acids. CDR3 sequence reads: CASSLVGGRGSYNEQFF. CDR3 nucleotides: TGTGCCAGCAGTTTGGTGGGAGGGCGGGGCTCCTACAATGAGCAGTTCTTC.

Comments on this clone: Since the CDR3 does not end with the conserved phenylalanine or tryptophan, this likely comes from a read error. The chain links TRBV4-1 to TRBJ1-5; no firm D call. Germline V gives CDR1 MGHRA, CDR2 YSYEKL. This CDR3 has 16 residues. The V gene lost 0 bases and the J gene lost 0 bases, with 9 bases spanning the gap. CDR3 protein: CASSQDLRYSNQPQHS. The DNA of the CDR3 is TGCGCCAGCAGCCAAGACCTCAGATATAGCAATCAGCCCCAGCATTCT.

The rearrangement links TRBV5-6 to TRBJ2-5; 8 nucleotides agree with TRBD1. The J call may be mistaken, given a closer DNA end match to TRBJ2-7. Germline CDR1 reads SGHDT; CDR2 reads YYEEEE. The CDR3 is 15 amino acids. The CDR3 bases are TGTGCCAGCAGCTTGGCGGGACAGGCCTCCTACGAGCAGTACTTC. Protein sequence: CASSLAGQASYEQYF.

The CDR3 reads CAWSELQGDPYEQYF. In nucleotides, the CDR3 is TGTGCCTGGAGCGAACTACAGGGGGATCCCTACGAGCAGTACTTC. V is TRBV30 and J is TRBJ2-7; 8 bases map to TRBD1. The CDR3 covers 15 residues. V dropped 3 bases and J dropped 2; count of bases not matched to a gene: 9. The germline CDR1 and CDR2 sequences are GTSNPN and SVGIG (reference sequence). The variable domain in full, with the rest retrieved from reference TRBV30 and TRBJ2-7, is SQTIHQWPATLVQPVGSPLSLECTVEGTSNPNLYWYRQAAGRGLQLLFYSVGIGQISSEVPQNLSASRPQDRQFILSSKKLLLSDSGFYLCAWSELQGDPYEQYFGPGTRLTVT.

The chain has TRBV2 and TRBJ2-2; perhaps TRBD1 as D (5 bases). V was pared by 4 bases and J by 4 bases, with 10 bases between. The CDR3 length is 14 residues. Germline CDR1 is SNHLY and CDR2 is FYNNEI. CDR3 amino acids: CASSVDSLTGELFF. The CDR3 coding sequence is TGTGCCAGCAGTGTTGACAGCCTCACCGGGGAGCTGTTTTTT.

CDR3 DNA: TGTGCCAGCAGTTTATCCCTGGACAGACTCGACTCCTACAATGAGCAGTTCTTC. Translated, it gives CASSLSLDRLDSYNEQFF. The V and J genes are TRBV27 and TRBJ2-1; a possible D gene is TRBD1 (6 bases). Trimming removed 0 bases at V and 0 bases at J, with 15 bases between. The germline V gene encodes CDR1 MNHEY and CDR2 SMNVEV (reference sequence). The CDR3 extends over 18 amino acids.

The CDR3 DNA is TGCGCCAGCAGCTGGGGACACCGGGACAACTACGAGCAGTACTTC. This encodes CASSWGHRDNYEQYF. This chain joins TRBV5-1 and TRBJ2-7; possible D gene TRBD1, 6 bases. Between the trimmed V and J ends, which lost 3 bases and 3 bases, there was a span of 16 bases. The CDR3 extends over 15 amino acids. Per germline, CDR1 SGHRS and CDR2 YFSETQ.

This clone was seen a few times. The V gene is TRBV27, the J gene TRBJ2-1; TRBD2 aligns across 10 bases. V dropped 3 bases and J dropped 0; count of bases not matched to a gene: 2. The CDR3 extends over 16 amino acids. Germline CDR1 is MNHEY and CDR2 is SMNVEV (reference sequence). The CDR3 bases are TGTGCCAGCAGTTTTCTAGCGGGAGACTCCTACAATGAGCAGTTCTTC. Encoded protein: CASSFLAGDSYNEQFF.

V is TRBV19 and J is TRBJ2-7; 7 bases line up with TRBD2. The CDR3 loop spans 13 amino acids. In germline, CDR1 is LNHDA, CDR2 SQIVND (reference sequence). With V trimmed by 5 bases and J by 5 bases, 6 bases remained unmatched. This CDR3 reads CASSPGGGHEQYF. The DNA of the CDR3 is TGTGCCAGTAGTCCTGGGGGGGGTCACGAGCAGTACTTC.